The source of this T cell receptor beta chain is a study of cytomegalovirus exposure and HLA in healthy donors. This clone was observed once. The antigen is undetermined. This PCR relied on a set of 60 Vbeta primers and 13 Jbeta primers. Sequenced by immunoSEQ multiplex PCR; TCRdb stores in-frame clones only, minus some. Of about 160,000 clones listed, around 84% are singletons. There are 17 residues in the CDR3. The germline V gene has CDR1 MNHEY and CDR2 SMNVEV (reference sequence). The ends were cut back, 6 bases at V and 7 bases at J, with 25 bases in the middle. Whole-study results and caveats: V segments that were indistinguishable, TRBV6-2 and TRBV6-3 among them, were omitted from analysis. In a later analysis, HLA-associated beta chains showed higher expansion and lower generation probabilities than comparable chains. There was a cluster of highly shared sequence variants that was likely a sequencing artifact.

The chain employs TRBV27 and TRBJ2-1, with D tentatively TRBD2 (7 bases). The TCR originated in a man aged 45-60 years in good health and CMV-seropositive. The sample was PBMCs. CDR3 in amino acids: CASSPFALGGGKNEQFF. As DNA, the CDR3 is TGTGCCAGCAGCCCTTTTGCATTAGGGGGGGGGAAAAATGAGCAGTTCTTC.